The T cell receptor (beta chain) under discussion was sequenced for a study of early T cells in non-severe SARS-CoV-2 infection. The overall study: Sequencing used unsorted whole-blood bulk RNA, so chains lack pairing. Findings of the study overall: Private and CD4 specificities were missed by VDJdb matching, which favored anti-spike CD8 responses.

The TCR library protocol attached unique molecular identifiers to the individual cDNA molecules. TCRdb independently ran MiXCR on the 5' RACE reads; one entry per CDR3 protein. Among roughly 80,000 distinct CDR3 sequences listed, roughly 10% were seen once. Points on this clonotype: Antigen specificity is unknown.

The germline V gene encodes CDR1 SQVTM and CDR2 ANQGSEA. With 5 bases removed from V and 7 bases from J, the gap between germline ends came to 8 bases. This CDR3 has 10 residues. The receptor was derived from an adult who was a healthcare worker with PCR-confirmed SARS-CoV-2 infection or an uninfected control (not recorded which). This rearrangement joins TRBV29-1 to TRBJ1-1; the D gene is possibly TRBD1 (6 bases). The sequenced sample was whole blood, obtained at baseline. The CDR3 region is CSVQTGEAFF. The CDR3 nucleotides are TGCAGCGTTCAGACAGGTGAAGCTTTCTTT.